A selection of T cell receptor beta chains follows, all from one sample in a study of PD-L1 blockade in urothelial cancer. Clones were read by immunoSEQ multiplex PCR, and TCRdb kept only the in-frame ones, dropping some. The table includes tens of thousands of clones, around four fifths detected once. The sequences come from PBMCs, collected around atezolizumab (anti-PD-L1) treatment. These receptors were obtained from a man aged 35 to 55 with urothelial cancer. The conserved cysteine and the conserved F or W are not part of the CDR3 here. The order of the fields is V gene, CDR3 protein.

>TRBV4-3
ASSQVPGMGTGELF
>TRBV6-1
ASGVTVRTEAF
>TRBV5-1
ASSLTGNEQY
>TRBV28
ASSFGLATYRQF
>TRBV19
ASSRGLAQNEQF
>TRBV29-1
SVSGPDGEKLF
>TRBV28
ASQTPGLGVSDTQY
>TRBV7-9
ASSKGAGPNEKLF
>TRBV7-3
ASSPQGPGKANYGYT
>TRBV15
ATSRRPPGLAGVGQY
>TRBV28
ASSRRDTTRTFYT
>TRBV5-1
ASFSGRAQDTQY
>TRBV5-1
ASSFRSGGLAEFGYT
>TRBV7-2
ASSFQLGGLYNEQF
>TRBV19
ASSIGAWTEAF
>TRBV30
AWSLRGLNTEAF
>TRBV7-2
ASSLNTGLAGGQNEQF
>TRBV28
ASTLFHEQY
>TRBV4-3
ASSQDTQGAYEQY
>TRBV28
ASSTGVLSTDTQY
>TRBV5-1
ASSLSRGSYNEQF
>TRBV30
AWSVQVNQPQH
>TRBV7-6
ASSLGRELDEQY
>TRBV7-9
ASSSQGASGRETQY
>TRBV29-1
SVEGGLETQY
>TRBV7-8
ASSLRDTGELF
>TRBV7-9
ASSPPLRQNPYEQY
>TRBV4-1
ASSQLPAGANEQF
>TRBV5-4
ASSLAPGDEQY
>TRBV11-2
ASSSLLAAIQETQY
>TRBV29-1
SVEDLDTQY